This T cell receptor (beta chain) was documented in a study of identical twins. TCRdb reanalysed the 5' RACE reads using MiXCR and keeps one entry per CDR3 protein. The repertoire holds under 350,000 distinct CDR3 sequences, with 8.5% to 9.5% as singletons. Germline V gene lookup returns CDR1 MNHNS and CDR2 SASEGT. CDR3 size: 15 residues. With 4 bases clipped from V and 8 bases from J, the junction kept 11 bases outside the gene matches. The same sample was also used in a study of yellow fever vaccine responses in identical twins.

The chain is built from TRBV6-1 and TRBJ2-1, with 7 nucleotides matching TRBD2. The specimen was CD8+ T cells sorted from blood. This TCR derives from a woman younger than 35 in good health. The CDR3 DNA follows: TGTGCCAGCAGTGCGACTAGCCCGCCTCGGGATGAGCAGTTCTTC. This translates into CASSATSPPRDEQFF.